This TCR beta chain was obtained from a study of blood T cell repertoires in COVID-19. Study at large: Both acute and convalescent COVID-19 samples were obtained from the United States, Italy and Spain. Nucleic acid was either cDNA or gDNA, and it came from T cells, B-cell-depleted T cells, or PBMCs.

There are 15 residues in the CDR3. Looked up from germline, CDR1 is SGHTS and CDR2 is YDEGEE. V was trimmed by 0 bases and J by 0 bases, leaving 7 bases between them. Only a few counts were recorded for this clone. Profiling relied on immunoSEQ multiplex PCR, and the TCRdb table lists in-frame clones only, not all of them. The sample yields some 230,000 clones, almost 85% seen once. Clinical history as reported by participants underpinned cohort assignment. Among Cohort 3 donors, those recovered had two negative PCRs, clearance, or symptom resolution. This chain uses TRBV5-8 with TRBJ1-3; the D is unclear. The sequence was obtained from a man between 35 and 55 years old who had recovered from COVID-19. Sequenced sample: PBMCs or T cells enriched from blood (not recorded which). CDR3 sequence reads: CASSLGYSSGNTIYF. The CDR3 region has the DNA TGTGCCAGCAGCTTGGGATACTCCTCTGGAAACACCATATATTTT.